Here is one TCR beta chain with its context. From germline, CDR1 is MNHEY and CDR2 SMNVEV (reference sequence). This CDR3 comprises 14 residues. J was trimmed by 7 bases and V by 2 bases; bases with no gene match: 5. Execution of the assay was at deep level. Clones were sequenced by immunoSEQ multiplex PCR, and TCRdb holds only the in-frame ones, with some missing. The sample has some 2 million clones; around 95% are singletons. Donors were healthy HIV-negative adults without recently reported acute infections or vaccinations. The data were obtained in a study of shared clonotypes between healthy human individuals. About the study: CD4 naive and memory got three plates each, CD8 naive two, CD8 memory one.

The TCR was taken from a man in his late teens or twenties in good health. The V call is TRBV27, the J call TRBJ2-1; the match to TRBD2 covers 7 bases. The sequenced sample consisted of naive CD4+ T cells sorted from blood. Subset reported: CD45RA+ positively selected. The CDR3 loop is CASSLGGSRNEQFF. In DNA, the CDR3 is TGTGCCAGCAGTTTAGGCGGGAGTAGAAATGAGCAGTTCTTC.